The 22 T cell receptor beta chains below were found in one sample sequenced in a study of CD8 T cells in ankylosing spondylitis (dated by TCRdb to the late 2010s). Overall results and qualifications from the work: A TCR beta motif of seven or eight highly homologous amino acid variants appeared characteristic of blood from ankylosing spondylitis patients.

For these receptors, no antigen is known. Library generation was performed with 5' RACE. Sequencing was performed on an Illumina HiSeq 2500. The public sequencing data were trimmed at Q25 with fastp and processed into clonotypes with MiXCR by TCRdb, which kept only in-frame beta chains. Records with the same CDR3 protein are collapsed into one entry carrying the most frequent genes and DNA. A total of 220,000 or so distinct CDR3 sequences appear in this sample, 15% to 20% of them only once. The top ten clones comprise roughly 46% of the sample. The sequenced sample consisted of blood, either unsorted or a sorted T cell fraction (not recorded which). These TCRs come from a male donor with ankylosing spondylitis.

This clonotype showed up many times. This rearrangement joins TRBV12-3 or TRBV12-4 to TRBJ1-5; no clear D. This CDR3 is 13 amino acids long. V lost 3 bases to trimming and J lost 3 bases, with 6 bases between them. The CDR3 spells CASSFSVNQPQHF. In nucleotides, the CDR3 is TGTGCCAGCAGTTTCTCCGTCAATCAGCCCCAGCATTTT.

This clonotype has just a few counts. This chain links TRBV15 with TRBJ2-1; possible D gene TRBD1, 6 bases. This CDR3 spans 17 amino acids. Trimming stripped 0 bases from V and 2 bases from J, with 14 bases between. The germline gives CDR1 LNHNV, CDR2 YYDKDF (reference sequence). The CDR3 sequence is CATSRDAGETPYNEQFF. In nucleotides, the CDR3 is TGTGCCACCAGCAGAGATGCAGGGGAGACCCCCTACAATGAGCAGTTCTTC.

The chain combines TRBV20-1 with TRBJ2-4; 7 nucleotides match TRBD1. Looked up from germline, CDR1 is DFQATT and CDR2 is SNEGSKA (reference sequence). The V segment lost 6 bases and the J segment 0 bases; nucleotides outside the gene matches: 8. The CDR3 spans 15 residues. The CDR3 nucleotides are TGCAGTGCCGGGACAGCTACACTAGCCAAAAACATTCAGTACTTC. It specifies CSAGTATLAKNIQYF.

This chain connects TRBV5-1 to TRBJ2-7, with a possible D match to TRBD2 (6 bases). The CDR3 runs 14 residues. Germline CDR1 and CDR2: SGHRS and YFSETQ. V lost 4 bases and J 5 bases, leaving 16 bases between the germline ends. CDR3 amino acids: CASSMWDGGDEQYF. In DNA form, the CDR3 reads TGCGCCAGCAGCATGTGGGACGGCGGGGACGAGCAGTACTTC.

A few counts support this clonotype. V usage is TRBV4-1 and J usage is TRBJ2-5; D remains ambiguous. V was pared by 0 bases and J by 3 bases, with 14 bases between. Germline V gene data show CDR1 as MGHRA and CDR2 as YSYEKL. The CDR3 spans 16 residues. The DNA for the CDR3 is TGCGCCAGCAGCCAAGACCAAGGTCTAACTAAAGAGACCCAGTACTTC. Protein product: CASSQDQGLTKETQYF.

In nucleotides, the CDR3 is TGTGCCAGCAGAAAAAAGGGAAACACTGAAGCTTTCTTT. Translation gives CASRKKGNTEAFF. V usage is TRBV28 and J usage is TRBJ1-1; D gene uncertain. V lost 6 bases to trimming and J lost 2 bases, with 10 bases between them. In germline, CDR1 is MDHEN, CDR2 SYDVKM. The CDR3 length is 13 residues.

The rearrangement uses TRBV9 and TRBJ2-1, with 8 bases that match TRBD1. V shed 4 bases and J 7 bases; nucleotides not matched to a gene: 13. The germline V gene encodes CDR1 SGDLS and CDR2 YYNGEE. CDR3 length: 16 residues. The DNA for the CDR3 is TGTGCCAGCAGCCAAGATGGAGCAGGGGGCTGGAATGAGCAGTTCTTC. Its protein is CASSQDGAGGWNEQFF. The whole variable domain, remainder taken from reference TRBV9 and TRBJ2-1, is DSGVTQTPKHLITATGQRVTLRCSPRSGDLSVYWYQQSLDQGLQFLIQYYNGEERAKGNILERFSAQQFPDLHSELNLSSLELGDSALYFCASSQDGAGGWNEQFFGPGTRLTVL.

The chain combines TRBV12-3 or TRBV12-4 with TRBJ1-2; D gene unclear. The CDR3 runs 18 residues. Trimming removed 6 bases at V and 0 bases at J, with 23 bases between. DNA for the CDR3: TGTGCCAGCAGCCGACCCTCCGCAGGTCGAAGGGCTAACTATGGCTACACCTTC. Its protein product is CASSRPSAGRRANYGYTF.

In its sample, this clonotype was seen a few times. The genes are TRBV20-1 and TRBJ2-1; TRBD2 aligns across 7 bases. The CDR3 spans 15 residues. The ends lost 1 base at V and 5 bases at J; junction bases unmatched: 8. The germline V gene has CDR1 DFQATT and CDR2 SNEGSKA (reference sequence). The CDR3 DNA sequence: TGCAGTGCTAGAGGGAGCCTAGCGGATCACAATGAGCAGTTCTTC. This codes for CSARGSLADHNEQFF.

This chain connects TRBV7-2 to TRBJ2-1; 9 bases are a match to TRBD2. J was trimmed by 1 base and V by 0 bases; bases with no gene match: 16. The CDR3 consists of 21 residues. Germline lookup yields CDR1 SGHTA and CDR2 FQGNSA. CDR3 protein: CASSLAYRSSGTDKSYNEQFF. The CDR3 region has the DNA TGTGCCAGCAGCTTAGCATATAGGTCTAGCGGGACTGACAAGTCCTACAATGAGCAGTTCTTC. Together with reference TRBV7-2 and TRBJ2-1, the CDR3 gives the full variable domain: GAGVSQSPSNKVTEKGKDVELRCDPISGHTALYWYRQSLGQGLEFLIYFQGNSAPDKSGLPSDRFSAERTGGSVSTLTIQRTQQEDSAVYLCASSLAYRSSGTDKSYNEQFFGPGTRLTVL.

The chain carries TRBV7-9 and TRBJ2-4; TRBD1 might be the D (5 bases). There are 16 residues in the CDR3. From germline, CDR1 is SEHNR and CDR2 FQNEAQ (reference sequence). V lost 1 base to trimming and J lost 0 bases, with 10 bases between them. The CDR3 loop is CASSLDPREAKNIQYF. As DNA, the CDR3 is TGTGCCAGCAGCTTAGACCCCAGGGAAGCCAAAAACATTCAGTACTTC.

This rearrangement joins TRBV7-8 to TRBJ2-3, with 9 positions matching TRBD2. The CDR3 is made up of 17 amino acids. Per germline, CDR1 SGHVS and CDR2 FQNEAQ. V was pared by 1 base and J by 5 bases, with 10 bases of the junction left unmatched. The CDR3 here is CASSLDGSREGVDTQYF. The CDR3 region has the DNA TGTGCCAGCAGCTTAGATGGGTCGCGGGAGGGGGTAGATACGCAGTATTTT.

The genes are TRBV7-9 and TRBJ2-5; 8 positions agree with TRBD2. The CDR3 has 15 amino acids. Losses at the gene ends were 5 bases for V and 4 bases for J; bases not matched to a gene: 9. CDR1 and CDR2 from the germline V gene are SEHNR and FQNEAQ (reference sequence). The CDR3 coding sequence is TGTGCCAGCAGCAATAGTCTTCTAGCGGGAGAGACCCAGTACTTC. It yields the protein CASSNSLLAGETQYF. Together with reference TRBV7-9 and TRBJ2-5, the CDR3 gives the full variable domain: DTGVSQNPRHKITKRGQNVTFRCDPISEHNRLYWYRQTLGQGPEFLTYFQNEAQLEKSRLLSDRFSAERPKGSFSTLEIQRTEQGDSAMYLCASSNSLLAGETQYFGPGTRLLVL.

This chain connects TRBV30 to TRBJ2-7; D not resolved. With 2 bases removed from V and 7 bases from J, the gap between germline ends came to 12 bases. Germline V gene data show CDR1 as GTSNPN and CDR2 as SVGIG (reference sequence). The CDR3 extends over 12 amino acids. The CDR3 reads CAWSQSVVEQYF. In nucleotides, the CDR3 is TGTGCCTGGAGTCAGTCTGTAGTTGAGCAGTACTTC. The variable domain in full, with the rest retrieved from reference TRBV30 and TRBJ2-7, is SQTIHQWPATLVQPVGSPLSLECTVEGTSNPNLYWYRQAAGRGLQLLFYSVGIGQISSEVPQNLSASRPQDRQFILSSKKLLLSDSGFYLCAWSQSVVEQYFGPGTRLTVT.

V and J are TRBV28 and TRBJ2-7, with TRBD1 identical over 10 bases. V was clipped by 10 bases and J by 1 base; unmatched bases: 10. Germline V gene lookup returns CDR1 MDHEN and CDR2 SYDVKM. The CDR3 runs to 15 residues. CDR3 coding DNA: TGTGCCACCAGCGAACCGGGACAGGGGTCCTACGAGCAGTACTTC. It codes for CATSEPGQGSYEQYF.

This clonotype was found many times. The chain has TRBV4-1 and TRBJ1-1; D possibly corresponds to TRBD1 (5 bases). CDR1 is MGHRA, CDR2 YSYEKL, per germline. This CDR3 has 15 residues. V was cut by 0 bases and J by 0 bases, with 8 bases left in between. The CDR3 reads CASSQDEGLNTEAFF. The DNA of the CDR3 is TGCGCCAGCAGCCAAGACGAGGGGTTGAACACTGAAGCTTTCTTT.

V usage is TRBV29-1 and J usage is TRBJ2-1; TRBD2 matches at 8 bases. Germline lookup yields CDR1 SQVTM and CDR2 ANQGSEA. V lost 1 base and J lost 4; bases outside the gene matches: 12. CDR3 length: 17 residues. CDR3 DNA: TGCAGCGTTGAAGCCCCTCTGGCTAGCGGGCTTTACAATGAGCAGTTCTTC. The encoded protein is CSVEAPLASGLYNEQFF.

The V and J genes are TRBV5-1 and TRBJ2-2; D is undetermined. The V and J ends lost 5 bases and 4 bases respectively, with 9 bases between them. The CDR3 covers 13 residues. The germline V gene has CDR1 SGHRS and CDR2 YFSETQ. The CDR3 DNA reads TGCGCCAGCAGAGTATGGTTCACCGGGGAGCTGTTTTTT. This codes for CASRVWFTGELFF.

This chain uses TRBV30 with TRBJ2-2, with no clear D. CDR3 length: 11 residues. V was shortened by 4 bases and J by 4 bases, with 4 bases between the two germline ends. Germline values: CDR1 GTSNPN, CDR2 SVGIG (reference sequence). CDR3 nucleotides: TGTGCCTGGACCCTCACCGGGGAGCTGTTTTTT. As protein: CAWTLTGELFF.

This clonotype came up a few times. The chain links TRBV4-3 to TRBJ2-1, with D unclear. The CDR3 consists of 13 residues. Deletions cut 0 bases from V and 7 bases from J, with 7 bases between. Germline loops: CDR1 LGHNA, CDR2 YSLEER. CDR3 DNA sequence: TGCGCCAGCAGCCAAGATCTTTGGAATGAGCAGTTCTTC. Translating gives CASSQDLWNEQFF.

The chain links TRBV4-1 to TRBJ2-3; the match to TRBD2 covers 13 bases. The germline V gene has CDR1 MGHRA and CDR2 YSYEKL. The CDR3 has 20 amino acids. The J segment lost 5 bases and the V segment lost 1 base, leaving 15 bases of the junction unmatched. The CDR3 sequence: CASSQGARWTSGSEEDTQYF. The DNA for the CDR3 is TGCGCCAGCAGCCAAGGCGCTAGATGGACTAGCGGGAGTGAGGAAGATACGCAGTATTTT.

There are a few counts of this clonotype. The gene calls are TRBV5-1 and TRBJ1-1; perhaps TRBD1 as D (6 bases). The germline V gene encodes CDR1 SGHRS and CDR2 YFSETQ. The CDR3 sequence is 17 residues long. V lost 0 bases and J 1 base, leaving 16 bases between the germline ends. CDR3 region: CASSLALETTGNTEAFF. CDR3 sequence (DNA): TGCGCCAGCAGCTTGGCCCTAGAGACGACAGGGAACACTGAAGCTTTCTTT. The variable domain in full, completed from reference TRBV5-1 and TRBJ1-1, reads KAGVTQTPRYLIKTRGQQVTLSCSPISGHRSVSWYQQTPGQGLQFLFEYFSETQRNKGNFPGRFSGRQFSNSRSEMNVSTLELGDSALYLCASSLALETTGNTEAFFGQGTRLTVV.